This T cell receptor beta chain was recorded in a study of blood T cell repertoires in COVID-19. The V end was cut by 1 base, the J end by 5 bases, with 14 bases between. The length of the CDR3 is 15 residues. Germline assignment: CDR1 SGHTA and CDR2 FQGTGA. The assay was immunoSEQ multiplex PCR, and TCRdb's table has in-frame clones only and misses some. The sample consists of about 220,000 clones, 82% of them appearing once. The sequence came from a woman in her sixties or seventies who had recovered from COVID-19. Sequencing used PBMCs or T cells enriched from blood (not recorded which). The chain employs TRBV7-3 and TRBJ1-1; no clear D. The CDR3 is CASSLNGVGGTEAFF. Written as DNA, the CDR3 is TGTGCCAGCAGCTTAAACGGCGTGGGAGGGACTGAAGCTTTCTTT.